The sequence of this TCR beta chain was determined in a study of Graves' ophthalmopathy and Graves' hyperthyroidism. In germline, CDR1 is MNHEY, CDR2 SVGEGT. V was trimmed by 7 bases and J by 8 bases, leaving 12 bases between them. There are 13 residues in the CDR3. Amplified material comprised TCR beta CDR3 regions derived from RNA transcripts. The first round was an RT-PCR with HTBI primers, and the second round was a multiplex PCR. Each CDR3 protein gets one entry after TCRdb re-called the multiplex PCR reads with MiXCR. Of 300,000 to 400,000 distinct CDR3 sequences listed, about 18% are singletons.

The genes are TRBV6-2 or TRBV6-3 and TRBJ1-6, with D possibly matching TRBD1 (5 bases). The source of this sequence is an adult woman with stable Graves' hyperthyroidism. Source material: peripheral blood. The chain's CDR3 is CASKQGFDSPLHF. CDR3 DNA sequence: TGTGCCAGCAAGCAGGGTTTTGATTCACCCCTCCACTTT.